Below, 11 T cell receptor beta chains from the same sample are listed, as sequenced in a study of blood T cell repertoires in COVID-19. Method: immunoSEQ multiplex PCR; TCRdb's copy keeps in-frame clones and lacks some. The sample holds some 460,000 clones, roughly 87% seen once. Sequenced sample: PBMCs or T cells enriched from blood (not recorded which). These receptors all come from a woman between 18 and 29 years old with acute COVID-19.

This clone was picked up many times. The chain recombines TRBV12-3 or TRBV12-4 with TRBJ2-1, with 9 bases matching TRBD1. The CDR3 consists of 13 residues. Trimming took 5 bases from V and 7 from J; bases not matched to a gene: 3. Here the CDR3 reads CASSVGTGNEQFF. The CDR3 DNA reads TGTGCCAGCAGTGTCGGGACAGGGAATGAGCAGTTCTTC.

J is TRBJ1-1 and V is TRBV5-1; TRBD1 might be the D (5 bases). The V gene's germline CDR1 is SGHRS and CDR2 YFSETQ. The CDR3 runs 16 residues. V was cut by 2 bases and J by 0 bases, with 14 bases left in between. The CDR3 here is CASSFQIQGLNTEAFF. The CDR3 region has the DNA TGCGCCAGCAGCTTCCAAATCCAGGGCCTGAACACTGAAGCTTTCTTT.

V is TRBV10-3 and J is TRBJ2-7; 9 bases align to TRBD2. The length of the CDR3 is 14 residues. V lost 6 bases and J lost 5; bases outside the gene matches: 8. Germline assignment: CDR1 ENHRY and CDR2 SYGVKD. For the CDR3, the DNA is TGTGCCATCAGATTAGCGGGAGATGGCCACGAGCAGTACTTC. Protein sequence: CAIRLAGDGHEQYF.

The chain combines TRBV19 with TRBJ1-6, with unresolved D. Germline assignment: CDR1 LNHDA and CDR2 SQIVND (reference sequence). Trimming removed 1 base at V and 7 bases at J, with 11 bases between. The length of the CDR3 is 15 residues. CDR3: CASSIAPGRNSPLHF. CDR3 bases: TGTGCCAGTAGTATAGCCCCAGGTAGGAATTCACCCCTCCACTTT.

This clone was seen once. The chain combines TRBV29-1 with TRBJ2-5, with D possibly matching TRBD2 (6 bases). Germline V CDR1 and CDR2: SQVTM, ANQGSEA. V lost 6 bases, J lost 5 bases, and 10 bases lay in between. The CDR3 runs 11 residues. CDR3 region: CSVLATETQYF. CDR3 nucleotide sequence: TGCAGCGTCCTAGCGACCGAGACCCAGTACTTC. The complete variable domain, with remaining parts taken from reference TRBV29-1 and TRBJ2-5, reads SAVISQKPSRDICQRGTSLTIQCQVDSQVTMMFWYRQQPGQSLTLIATANQGSEATYESGFVIDKFPISRPNLTFSTLTVSNMSPEDSSIYLCSVLATETQYFGPGTRLLVL.

CDR3 nucleotides: TGTGCCACCAGTCCCAGACTAGCGGGAGAATACAATGAGCAGTTCTTC. Amino acid sequence: CATSPRLAGEYNEQFF. This chain uses TRBV24-1 with TRBJ2-1; 12 bases agree with TRBD2. V was clipped by 6 bases and J by 4 bases; unmatched bases: 6. The CDR3 sequence is 16 residues long. Germline V lookup: CDR1 KGHDR, CDR2 SFDVKD.

The chain combines TRBV19 with TRBJ1-5; D call uncertain. The length of the CDR3 is 15 residues. The germline CDR1 and CDR2 sequences are LNHDA and SQIVND (reference sequence). Trimming removed 5 bases at V and 5 bases at J, with 16 bases between. CDR3 loop: CASSPGGGNDQPQHF. The CDR3, as DNA: TGTGCCAGTAGTCCCGGCGGCGGTAATGATCAGCCCCAGCATTTT.

This clone showed up just once. V and J are TRBV2 and TRBJ1-6; D remains ambiguous. Trimming shortened V by 5 bases and J by 7 bases, and 15 bases separated the two germline ends. The germline gives CDR1 SNHLY, CDR2 FYNNEI. The CDR3 sequence is 15 residues long. CDR3 bases: TGTGCCAGCAGTCCCCAGAAACCGGGGAATTCACCCCTCCACTTT. Translated: CASSPQKPGNSPLHF.

This rearrangement joins TRBV27 to TRBJ1-1; tentative D call: TRBD1 (6 bases). CDR1 MNHEY and CDR2 SMNVEV come from the germline V gene (reference sequence). This CDR3 contains 14 residues. With 3 bases removed from V and 4 bases from J, the gap between germline ends came to 12 bases. Here the CDR3 DNA reads TGTGCCAGCAGTTTCGGGACACGGGCCACTGAAGCTTTCTTT. Translation: CASSFGTRATEAFF.

The V call is TRBV20-1, the J call TRBJ2-7; TRBD2 agrees at 12 bases. From germline, CDR1 is DFQATT and CDR2 SNEGSKA (reference sequence). Trimming at V came to 3 bases and at J to 6 bases, leaving 12 bases not matched to a gene. CDR3 length equals 16 residues. DNA for the CDR3: TGCAGTGCTAGTCCGACTAGCGGGGGTAGTAGGCTCGAGCAGTACTTC. Its protein is CSASPTSGGSRLEQYF.

The genes are TRBV4-1 and TRBJ1-1, with D perhaps matching TRBD1 (6 bases). Germline CDR1 MGHRA, CDR2 YSYEKL. Trimming took 1 base from V and 0 from J, leaving 6 bases between them. This CDR3 has 14 residues. Written as DNA, the CDR3 is TGCGCCAGCAGCCAAGGGGACATGAACACTGAAGCTTTCTTT. It yields the protein CASSQGDMNTEAFF.